This T cell receptor beta chain was obtained from a study of T cell repertoires in cytomegalovirus infection. At the level of the study: Indications came from public TCR beta signatures; they pointed to CMV infection and to a matching HLA type.

This clonotype has a count of ten or more. Its antigen is as yet unknown. Looked up from germline, CDR1 is SGHTA and CDR2 is FQGNSA. V was trimmed by 5 bases and J by 6 bases, leaving 4 bases between them. CDR3 length: 11 amino acids. Via MiXCR, TCRdb re-called the reads, giving one row per CDR3 protein. The profile covers around 300,000 distinct CDR3 sequences, with around a quarter appearing a single time and roughly 15% taken by the ten largest. The sequence came from a human donor in good health (CMV status not recorded). Some clones in this sample may be carry-over from other donors' samples. Sample: cultured PBMCs, taken from culture after CMV antigen stimulation. V gene TRBV7-2 combines with J gene TRBJ2-2; no firm D call. CDR3 amino acids: CASSPPGELFF. The CDR3 region has the DNA TGTGCCAGCAGCCCTCCCGGGGAGCTGTTTTTT.